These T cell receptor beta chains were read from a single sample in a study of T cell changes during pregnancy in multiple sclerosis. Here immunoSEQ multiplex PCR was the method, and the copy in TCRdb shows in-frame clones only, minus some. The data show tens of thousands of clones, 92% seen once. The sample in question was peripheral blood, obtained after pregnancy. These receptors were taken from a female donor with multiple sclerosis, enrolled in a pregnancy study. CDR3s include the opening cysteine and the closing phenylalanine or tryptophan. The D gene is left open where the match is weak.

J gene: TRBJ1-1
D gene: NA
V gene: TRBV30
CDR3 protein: CACQGCRVDRDTEAFF
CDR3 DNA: TGTGCCTGCCAGGGATGCAGGGTGGATAGGGACACTGAAGCTTTCTTT

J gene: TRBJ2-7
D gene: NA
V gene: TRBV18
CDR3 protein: CASSPPVTAAYEQYF
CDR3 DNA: TGTGCCAGCTCACCACCGGTGACAGCAGCCTACGAGCAGTACTTC

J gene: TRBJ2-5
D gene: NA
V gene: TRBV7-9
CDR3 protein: CASSSSGEETQYF
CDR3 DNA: TGTGCCAGCAGCTCATCGGGGGAAGAGACCCAGTACTTC

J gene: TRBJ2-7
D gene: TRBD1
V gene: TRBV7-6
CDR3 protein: CASSLPGQSYEQYF
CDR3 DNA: TGTGCCAGCAGCTTACCGGGACAGTCCTACGAGCAGTACTTC

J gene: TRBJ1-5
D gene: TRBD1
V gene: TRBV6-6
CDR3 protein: CASSTLGQGDQPQHF
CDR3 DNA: TGTGCCAGCAGTACCCTAGGACAGGGCGATCAGCCCCAGCATTTT

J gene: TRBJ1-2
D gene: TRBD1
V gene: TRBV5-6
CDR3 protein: CASSLGVQGGDGYTF
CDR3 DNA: TGTGCCAGCAGCTTAGGGGTACAGGGGGGAGATGGCTACACCTTC

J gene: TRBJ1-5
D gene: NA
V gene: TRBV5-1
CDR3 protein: CASSVNSNQPQHF
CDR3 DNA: TGCGCCAGCAGCGTTAATAGCAATCAGCCCCAGCATTTT

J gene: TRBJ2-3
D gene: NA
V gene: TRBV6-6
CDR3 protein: CASTGDTDTQYF
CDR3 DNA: TGTGCCAGCACCGGAGACACAGATACGCAGTATTTT

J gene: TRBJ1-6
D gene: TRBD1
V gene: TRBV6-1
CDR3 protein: CASSESGGGNNSPLHF
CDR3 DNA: TGTGCCAGCAGTGAATCAGGGGGCGGAAATAATTCACCCCTCCACTTT

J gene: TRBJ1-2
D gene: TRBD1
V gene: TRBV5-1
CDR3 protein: CASSSTGDRGYGYTF
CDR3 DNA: TGCGCCAGCAGCTCAACAGGGGATCGGGGCTATGGCTACACCTTC

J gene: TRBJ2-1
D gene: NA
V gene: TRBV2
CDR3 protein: CASSSFSVNEQFF
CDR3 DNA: TGTGCCAGCAGTTCCTTTAGCGTGAATGAGCAGTTCTTC

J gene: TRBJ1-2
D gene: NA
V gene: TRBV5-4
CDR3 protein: CASSLEGGRGYGYTF
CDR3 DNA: TGTGCCAGCAGCTTGGAAGGCGGGAGGGGATATGGCTACACCTTC

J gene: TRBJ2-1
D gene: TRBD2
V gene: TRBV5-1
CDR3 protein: CASRSAGGIREQFF
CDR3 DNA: TGCGCCAGCAGATCTGCGGGAGGGATTCGGGAGCAGTTCTTC

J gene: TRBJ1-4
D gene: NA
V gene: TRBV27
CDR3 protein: CASSFPIGGQVTNEKLFF
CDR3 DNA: TGTGCCAGCAGTTTTCCAATCGGGGGGCAAGTTACTAATGAAAAACTGTTTTTT

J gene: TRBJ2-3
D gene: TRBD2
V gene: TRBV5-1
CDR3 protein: CASSLVPTSGGAADTQYF
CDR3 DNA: TGCGCCAGCAGCTTGGTCCCGACTAGCGGGGGGGCCGCAGATACGCAGTATTTT

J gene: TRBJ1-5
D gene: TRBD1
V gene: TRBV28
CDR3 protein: CASSLFFIYQGGGNQPQHF
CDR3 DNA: TGTGCCAGCAGTTTGTTTTTCATTTACCAGGGGGGAGGCAATCAGCCCCAGCATTTT

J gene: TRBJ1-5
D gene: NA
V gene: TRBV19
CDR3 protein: CASSIGGRPSNQPQHF
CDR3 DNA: TGTGCCAGTAGTATTGGGGGCAGGCCTAGCAATCAGCCCCAGCATTTT